These 21 T cell receptor beta chains share one sample of origin, sequenced in a study of control samples from healthy donors and cancer patients. The data were produced by immunoSEQ multiplex PCR, yet TCRdb's version contains in-frame clones alone and is incomplete. The table lists about 92,000 clones, approximately 82% of them singletons. The specimen was blood. The receptors shown here come from a woman aged 60 to 75 in good health.

This clone was counted between two and nine times. The CDR3 DNA sequence: TGTGCCAGCAGCTTGGGCCCTATGGGATACTACGAGCAGTACTTC. Residues: CASSLGPMGYYEQYF. V usage is TRBV5-5 and J usage is TRBJ2-7; D gene uncertain. There are 15 residues in the CDR3. Trimming removed 0 bases at V and 3 bases at J, with 13 bases between. CDR1 is SGHKS and CDR2 is YYEKEE in the germline V gene (reference sequence).

V and J are TRBV5-4 and TRBJ1-5; maybe TRBD1 (5 bases). Germline CDR1 SGHNT, CDR2 YYREEE (reference sequence). The V gene lost 4 bases and the J gene lost 7 bases, with 12 bases spanning the gap. CDR3 size: 13 residues. CDR3 amino acids: CASSLDEGQPQHF. CDR3 nucleotide sequence: TGTGCCAGCAGCCTGGATGAGGGGCAGCCCCAGCATTTT.

This rearrangement joins TRBV28 to TRBJ1-4, with a tentative D call TRBD1 (5 bases). The CDR3 is 14 residues long. V gave up 8 bases and J gave up 4 bases, with 14 bases separating them. CDR1 and CDR2 (germline): MDHEN, SYDVKM. CDR3 DNA sequence: TGTGCCAGCGATACACCCGGGGGTAATGAAAAACTGTTTTTT. Protein product: CASDTPGGNEKLFF.

CDR3 in amino acids: CASSDRGGRTEAFF. The DNA of the CDR3 is TGTGCCAGCAGTGATCGAGGGGGCAGGACTGAAGCTTTCTTT. The V call is TRBV6-1, the J call TRBJ1-1; TRBD1 aligns across 7 bases. V trimming: 3 bases; J trimming: 5 bases; junction bases outside the gene matches: 6. Germline lookup yields CDR1 MNHNS and CDR2 SASEGT. This CDR3 spans 14 amino acids.

CDR3 loop: CASSQSISNQPQHF. The CDR3, as DNA: TGTGCCAGCAGCCAATCTATAAGCAATCAGCCCCAGCATTTT. The chain combines TRBV16 with TRBJ1-5; no clear D gene. Germline V gene sequence: CDR1 KGHSY, CDR2 FQNENV. This CDR3 contains 14 residues. Deletions cut 0 bases from V and 1 base from J, with 4 bases between.

The chain joins TRBV2 to TRBJ2-7; the D gene is possibly TRBD2 (5 bases). Germline lookup yields CDR1 SNHLY and CDR2 FYNNEI. V shed 6 bases and J shed 0 bases, with 9 bases lying between them. The CDR3 is 13 amino acids. Written as DNA, the CDR3 is TGTGCCAGCAGGGCCGGGATCTCCTACGAGCAGTACTTC. Protein product: CASRAGISYEQYF.

The chain links TRBV6-2 or TRBV6-3 to TRBJ2-7, with 10 nucleotides matching TRBD2. V lost 2 bases, J lost 3 bases, and 1 base stayed unmatched. CDR3 length: 14 residues. The V gene's germline CDR1 is MNHEY and CDR2 SVGEGT. The CDR3 loop is CASSYGTSVYEQYF. As DNA, the CDR3 is TGTGCCAGCAGTTACGGGACTAGCGTCTACGAGCAGTACTTC.

This sequence joins TRBV12-5 and TRBJ1-5, with D tentatively TRBD1 (6 bases). The CDR3 is 13 amino acids. The V end was cut by 6 bases, the J end by 7 bases, with 13 bases between. The germline gives CDR1 LGHNT, CDR2 FRNRAP. CDR3: CASGGGGIQPQHF. The CDR3 DNA reads TGTGCTAGTGGCGGGGGCGGAATACAGCCCCAGCATTTT.

This rearrangement joins TRBV12-3 or TRBV12-4 to TRBJ1-1, with 7 bases matching TRBD1. CDR3 length: 13 residues. V dropped 6 bases and J dropped 4; count of bases not matched to a gene: 5. The CDR3, as DNA: TGTGCCAGCAGGCCCCAGGGGGGCACTGAAGCTTTCTTT. Its translation: CASRPQGGTEAFF.

The V call is TRBV5-1, the J call TRBJ2-7; D is possibly TRBD1 (6 bases). This CDR3 is built from 14 residues. Trimming cost V 7 bases and J 0 bases, with 14 bases left between them. The germline gives CDR1 SGHRS, CDR2 YFSETQ. CDR3 residues: CASSTGPSSYEQYF. For the CDR3, the DNA is TGCGCCAGCTCGACAGGCCCCAGCTCCTACGAGCAGTACTTC.

This clone was observed a handful of times. V is TRBV19 and J is TRBJ2-7, with 8 bases that match TRBD1. Germline loops: CDR1 LNHDA, CDR2 SQIVND (reference sequence). The CDR3 is 15 residues long. V lost 1 base, J lost 2 bases, and 4 bases stayed unmatched. CDR3 sequence (DNA): TGTGCCAGTAGTATAGCCGGACAGGGTACCTACGAGCAGTACTTC. Protein sequence: CASSIAGQGTYEQYF.

This clone was found many times. This rearrangement joins TRBV19 to TRBJ1-6; D remains unclear. Germline V lookup: CDR1 LNHDA, CDR2 SQIVND (reference sequence). This CDR3 region has 16 residues. V was shortened by 3 bases and J by 7 bases, with 16 bases between the two germline ends. The CDR3 spells CASSMIPFRSNSPLHF. The CDR3 DNA reads as TGTGCCAGTAGTATGATACCATTCAGGTCGAATTCACCCCTCCACTTT.

The V gene is TRBV28, the J gene TRBJ2-7; D possibly corresponds to TRBD2 (5 bases). Germline CDR1 reads MDHEN; CDR2 reads SYDVKM. CDR3 size: 14 residues. V lost 7 bases and J lost 6, with 19 bases in between. Written as DNA, the CDR3 is TGTGCCAGCAAGGTTCGGGGTAATCTCGGCGAGCAGTACTTC. This gives the protein CASKVRGNLGEQYF.

This clone was detected only once. The gene calls are TRBV10-2 and TRBJ1-3; D is undetermined. The CDR3 has 15 residues. Germline CDR1 and CDR2: WSHSY and SAAADI. Trimming took off 4 bases at V and 0 bases at J, with 10 bases between the two ends. The CDR3 nucleotides read TGCGCCAGCAGTGGGCCGGCAACCTCTGGAAACACCATATATTTT. It yields the protein CASSGPATSGNTIYF.

The chain employs TRBV28 and TRBJ1-6; D not resolved. CDR1 MDHEN and CDR2 SYDVKM come from the germline V gene. Deletions cut 8 bases from V and 8 bases from J, with 13 bases between. This CDR3 is built from 13 residues. The DNA for the CDR3 is TGTGCCAGCCAGCTCACCTTGGATTCACCCCTCCACTTT. It codes for CASQLTLDSPLHF.

The genes are TRBV7-9 and TRBJ1-3; 7 bases match TRBD1. This CDR3 region has 15 residues. Germline lookup yields CDR1 SEHNR and CDR2 FQNEAQ (reference sequence). V lost 2 bases to trimming and J lost 0 bases; unmatched junction nucleotides: 1. The CDR3 protein is CASSLTGDSGNTIYF. CDR3 DNA sequence: TGTGCCAGCAGCTTAACAGGGGACTCTGGAAACACCATATATTTT.

The rearrangement joins TRBV9 to TRBJ2-2; D unresolved. Germline V CDR1 and CDR2: SGDLS, YYNGEE. Trimming shortened V by 0 bases and J by 7 bases, and 10 bases separated the two germline ends. This CDR3 spans 14 amino acids. This chain's CDR3 is CASSVVGLGGELFF. The CDR3 region has the DNA TGTGCCAGCAGCGTAGTAGGGTTGGGCGGGGAGCTGTTTTTT.

This sequence joins TRBV6-2 or TRBV6-3 and TRBJ1-4; D is perhaps TRBD1 (6 bases). Deletions cut 0 bases from V and 0 bases from J, with 14 bases between. This CDR3 spans 18 amino acids. The germline V gene encodes CDR1 MNHEY and CDR2 SVGEGT. The CDR3 loop reads CASSYSTWDTATNEKLFF. The DNA for the CDR3 is TGTGCCAGCAGTTACTCAACGTGGGACACGGCAACTAATGAAAAACTGTTTTTT.

The genes are TRBV5-1 and TRBJ1-2, with 7 bases matching TRBD1. V shed 0 bases and J 6 bases; nucleotides not matched to a gene: 5. This CDR3 has 14 amino acids. CDR1 and CDR2 from the germline V gene are SGHRS and YFSETQ. The CDR3 sequence: CASSLAQGGNGYTF. CDR3 bases: TGCGCCAGCAGCTTGGCGCAGGGGGGGAATGGCTACACCTTC.

The V gene is TRBV29-1, the J gene TRBJ2-7, with 11 bases aligning to TRBD2. The CDR3 runs to 13 residues. V gave up 5 bases and J gave up 7 bases; unmatched junction bases: 7. Germline loops: CDR1 SQVTM, CDR2 ANQGSEA. In DNA form, the CDR3 reads TGCAGCGTTAAAACTCGACTAGCGGGGGAGCAGTACTTC. It encodes CSVKTRLAGEQYF.

The V call is TRBV25-1, the J call TRBJ2-5; a weak D match, TRBD1 (5 bases). The V gene's germline CDR1 is MGHDK and CDR2 SYGVNS. CDR3 length: 16 amino acids. V shed 2 bases and J shed 2 bases, with 15 bases lying between them. CDR3 amino acids: CASSEVMADTQETQYF. Written as DNA, the CDR3 is TGTGCCAGCAGTGAAGTTATGGCGGACACACAAGAGACCCAGTACTTC.